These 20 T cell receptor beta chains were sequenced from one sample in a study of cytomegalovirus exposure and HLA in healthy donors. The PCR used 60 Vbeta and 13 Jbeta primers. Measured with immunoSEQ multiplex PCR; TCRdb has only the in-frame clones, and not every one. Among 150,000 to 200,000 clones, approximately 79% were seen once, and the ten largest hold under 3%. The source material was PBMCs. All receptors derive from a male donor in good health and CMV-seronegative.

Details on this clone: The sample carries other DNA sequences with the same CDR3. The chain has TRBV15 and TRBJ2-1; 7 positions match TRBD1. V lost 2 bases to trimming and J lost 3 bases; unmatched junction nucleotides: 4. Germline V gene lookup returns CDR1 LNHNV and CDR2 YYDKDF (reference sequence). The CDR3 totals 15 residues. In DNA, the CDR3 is TGTGCCACCAGCAGAACCCGGGACAGCTACAATGAGCAGTTCTTC. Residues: CATSRTRDSYNEQFF.

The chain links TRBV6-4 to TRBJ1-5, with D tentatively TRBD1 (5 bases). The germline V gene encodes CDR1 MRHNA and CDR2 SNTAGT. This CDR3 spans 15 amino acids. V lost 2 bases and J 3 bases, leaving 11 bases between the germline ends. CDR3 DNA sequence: TGTGCCAGCAGTGACGAAGCAGGGCCCAATCAGCCCCAGCATTTT. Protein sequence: CASSDEAGPNQPQHF.

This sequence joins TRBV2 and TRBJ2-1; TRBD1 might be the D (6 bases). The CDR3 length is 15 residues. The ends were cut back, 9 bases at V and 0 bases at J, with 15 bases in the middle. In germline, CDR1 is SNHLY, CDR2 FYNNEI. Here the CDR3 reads CARTWTASSYNEQFF. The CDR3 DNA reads TGTGCCAGAACCTGGACAGCTAGCTCCTACAATGAGCAGTTCTTC.

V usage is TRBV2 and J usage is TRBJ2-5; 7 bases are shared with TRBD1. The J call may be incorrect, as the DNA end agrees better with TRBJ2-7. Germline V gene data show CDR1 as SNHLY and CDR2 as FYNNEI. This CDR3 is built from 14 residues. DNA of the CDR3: TGTGCCAGCAGTGAAGTTGGGACAGACTACGAGCAGTACTTC. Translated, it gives CASSEVGTDYEQYF.

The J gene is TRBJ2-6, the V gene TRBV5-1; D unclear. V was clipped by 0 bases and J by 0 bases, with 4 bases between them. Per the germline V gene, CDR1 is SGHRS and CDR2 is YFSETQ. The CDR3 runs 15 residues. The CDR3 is CASSLGVSGANVLTF. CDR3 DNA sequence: TGCGCCAGCAGCTTGGGAGTCTCTGGGGCCAACGTCCTGACTTTC.

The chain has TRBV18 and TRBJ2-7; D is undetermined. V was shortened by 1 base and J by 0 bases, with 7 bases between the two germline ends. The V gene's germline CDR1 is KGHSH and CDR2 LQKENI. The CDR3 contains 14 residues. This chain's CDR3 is CASSPLQDSYEQYF. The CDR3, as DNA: TGTGCCAGCTCACCACTGCAGGACTCCTACGAGCAGTACTTC.

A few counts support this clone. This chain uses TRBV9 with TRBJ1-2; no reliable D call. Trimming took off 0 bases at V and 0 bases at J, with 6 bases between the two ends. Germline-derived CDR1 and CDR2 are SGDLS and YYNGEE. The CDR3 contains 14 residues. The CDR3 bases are TGTGCCAGCAGCGTAGCTATAGCTAACTATGGCTACACCTTC. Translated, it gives CASSVAIANYGYTF.

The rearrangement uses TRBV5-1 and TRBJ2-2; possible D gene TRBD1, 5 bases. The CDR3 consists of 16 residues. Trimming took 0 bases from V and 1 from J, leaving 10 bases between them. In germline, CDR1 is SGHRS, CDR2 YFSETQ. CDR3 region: CASSLVGGQNTGELFF. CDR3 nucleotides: TGCGCCAGCAGCTTGGTTGGCGGACAGAACACCGGGGAGCTGTTTTTT.

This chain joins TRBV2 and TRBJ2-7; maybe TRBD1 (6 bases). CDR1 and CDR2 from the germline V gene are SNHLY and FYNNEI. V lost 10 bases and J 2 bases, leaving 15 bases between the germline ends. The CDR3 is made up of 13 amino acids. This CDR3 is CATNQGSPYEQYF. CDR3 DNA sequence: TGTGCCACCAACCAGGGGAGCCCCTACGAGCAGTACTTC.

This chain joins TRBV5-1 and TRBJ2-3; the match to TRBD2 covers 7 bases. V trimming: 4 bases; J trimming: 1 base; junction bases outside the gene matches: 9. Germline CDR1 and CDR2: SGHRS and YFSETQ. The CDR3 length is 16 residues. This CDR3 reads CASSPGGSGGTDTQYF. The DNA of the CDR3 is TGCGCCAGCAGCCCCGGTGGGAGCGGGGGCACAGATACGCAGTATTTT.

The CDR3 region is CASSFVAGRAYEQYF. DNA for the CDR3: TGTGCCAGCAGCTTTGTTGCAGGGAGGGCCTACGAGCAGTACTTC. The chain joins TRBV5-4 to TRBJ2-7, with TRBD2 matching over 7 bases. Germline values: CDR1 SGHNT, CDR2 YYREEE (reference sequence). This CDR3 is 15 amino acids long. The V segment lost 2 bases and the J segment 2 bases; nucleotides outside the gene matches: 7.

CDR3 nucleotide sequence: TGTGCCAGCAGCTTAGCACGGCAGGGGTATGGCTACACCTTC. This codes for CASSLARQGYGYTF. This sequence joins TRBV7-9 and TRBJ1-2, with D possibly matching TRBD1 (6 bases). In germline, CDR1 is SEHNR, CDR2 FQNEAQ (reference sequence). V was shortened by 0 bases and J by 5 bases, with 10 bases between the two germline ends. The CDR3 is made up of 14 amino acids.

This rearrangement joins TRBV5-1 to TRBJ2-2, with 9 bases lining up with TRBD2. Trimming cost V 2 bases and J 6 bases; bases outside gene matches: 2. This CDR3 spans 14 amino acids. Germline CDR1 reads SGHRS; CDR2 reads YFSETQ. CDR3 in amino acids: CASSLGLASGELFF. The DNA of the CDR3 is TGCGCCAGCAGCTTAGGACTAGCGTCCGGGGAGCTGTTTTTT.

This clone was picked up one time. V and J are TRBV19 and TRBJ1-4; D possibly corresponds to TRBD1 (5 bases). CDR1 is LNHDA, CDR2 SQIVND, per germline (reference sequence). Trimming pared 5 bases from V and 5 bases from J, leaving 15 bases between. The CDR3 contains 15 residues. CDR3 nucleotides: TGTGCCAGTAGTCCGGTCAGGGTGATCAATGAAAAACTGTTTTTT. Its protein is CASSPVRVINEKLFF.

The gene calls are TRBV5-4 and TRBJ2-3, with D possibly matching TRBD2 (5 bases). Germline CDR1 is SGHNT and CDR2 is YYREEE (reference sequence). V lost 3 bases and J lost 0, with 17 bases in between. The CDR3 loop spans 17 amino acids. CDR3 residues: CASSSVPAGSSTDTQYF. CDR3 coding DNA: TGTGCCAGCAGCTCGGTGCCCGCGGGCTCCAGCACAGATACGCAGTATTTT. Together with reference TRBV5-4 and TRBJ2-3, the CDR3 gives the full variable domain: ETGVTQSPTHLIKTRGQQVTLRCSSQSGHNTVSWYQQALGQGPQFIFQYYREEENGRGNFPPRFSGLQFPNYSSELNVNALELDDSALYLCASSSVPAGSSTDTQYFGPGTRLTVL.

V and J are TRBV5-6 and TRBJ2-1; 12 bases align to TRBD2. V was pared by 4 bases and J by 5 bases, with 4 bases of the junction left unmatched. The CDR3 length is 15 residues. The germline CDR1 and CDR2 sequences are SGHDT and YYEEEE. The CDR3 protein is CASSGLAGSNNEQFF. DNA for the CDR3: TGTGCCAGCAGCGGACTAGCGGGGTCTAACAATGAGCAGTTCTTC.

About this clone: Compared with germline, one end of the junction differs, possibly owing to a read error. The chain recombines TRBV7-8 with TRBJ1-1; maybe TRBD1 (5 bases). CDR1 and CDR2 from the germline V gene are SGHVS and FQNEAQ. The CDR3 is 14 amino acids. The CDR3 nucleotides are TGTGCCAGCAGCTTATCCGGACAAGAACGAGGTAGTATCTTT. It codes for CASSLSGQERGSIF.

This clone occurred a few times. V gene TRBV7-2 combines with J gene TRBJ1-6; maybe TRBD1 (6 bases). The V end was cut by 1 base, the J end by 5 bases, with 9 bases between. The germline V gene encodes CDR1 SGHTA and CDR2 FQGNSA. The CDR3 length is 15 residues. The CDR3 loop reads CASSLDRVDNSPLHF. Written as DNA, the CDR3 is TGTGCCAGCAGCTTAGACAGGGTGGATAATTCACCCCTCCACTTT.

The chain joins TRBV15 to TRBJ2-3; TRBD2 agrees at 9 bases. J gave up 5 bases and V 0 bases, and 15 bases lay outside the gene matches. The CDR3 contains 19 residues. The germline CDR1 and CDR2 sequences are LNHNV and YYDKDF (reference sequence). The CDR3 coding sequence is TGTGCCACCAGCAGAGAGGGGCGGGGGGGCCTCTTTCAGGGAGATACGCAGTATTTT. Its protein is CATSREGRGGLFQGDTQYF.

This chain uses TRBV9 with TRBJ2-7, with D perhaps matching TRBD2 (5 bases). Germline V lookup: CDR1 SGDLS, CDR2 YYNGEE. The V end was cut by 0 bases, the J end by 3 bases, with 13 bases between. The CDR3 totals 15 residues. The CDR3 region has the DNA TGTGCCAGCAGCGTAGAACTAGGTGGGAACTACGAGCAGTACTTC. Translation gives CASSVELGGNYEQYF.